What follows are 11 T cell receptor beta chains derived from one specimen sequenced in a study of breast tumors, draining lymph nodes, adjacent tissues. TCRdb re-derived calls from the multiplex PCR reads in MiXCR, one entry per CDR3 protein. The sample includes 200,000 to 300,000 distinct CDR3 sequences, 30% to 35% of them seen just once. Breast cancer patients provided tissue from their axillary draining lymph nodes. Sequencing used axillary lymph node tissue. These receptors all stem from a female donor with breast cancer. Some clones in this sample may be carry-over from other donors' samples.

This clonotype was counted many times. J is TRBJ2-1 and V is TRBV11-2, with 13 nucleotides matching TRBD2. Germline lookup yields CDR1 SGHAT and CDR2 FQNNGV. The CDR3 runs 15 residues. The J segment lost 3 bases and the V segment lost 4 bases, leaving 0 bases of the junction unmatched. In DNA form, the CDR3 reads TGTGCCAGCAGCTGGACTAGCGGGGGCTACAATGAGCAGTTCTTC. The encoded protein is CASSWTSGGYNEQFF.

In the case of this clonotype: One end of the junction fails to match germline, which may point to a read error. The chain employs TRBV24-1 and TRBJ2-1; 9 nucleotides align to TRBD2. The length of the CDR3 is 16 residues. The germline CDR1 and CDR2 sequences are KGHDR and SFDVKD. The DNA for the CDR3 is TGTGCCACCAGTGGCCGGAGCGGGAGGACGTACAACGAGCAGTTCTTC. It translates to CATSGRSGRTYNEQFF.

This clonotype was observed a few times. A much more abundant neighbour one base away suggests this may be a read error. The V call is TRBV6-6, the J call TRBJ1-2; D gene uncertain. Trimming left V 4 bases short and J 0 bases short, with 12 bases between. The CDR3 contains 15 residues. From germline, CDR1 is MNHNY and CDR2 SVGAGI (reference sequence). The CDR3: CASSCSVSSNYGYTF. CDR3 coding DNA: TGTGCCAGCAGTTGCTCGGTGTCGTCTAACTATGGCTACACCTTC.

This clonotype was counted between two and nine times. V is TRBV27 and J is TRBJ1-5, with D hard to call. Germline values: CDR1 MNHEY, CDR2 SMNVEV (reference sequence). The CDR3 covers 13 residues. V was cut by 4 bases and J by 2 bases, with 6 bases left in between. CDR3 protein: CASSSSGNQPQHF. CDR3 in DNA: TGTGCCAGCAGTTCGTCTGGCAATCAGCCCCAGCATTTT.

J is TRBJ2-7 and V is TRBV4-1; TRBD2 matches 12 bases. Germline lookup yields CDR1 MGHRA and CDR2 YSYEKL. This CDR3 spans 15 amino acids. The trim removed 6 bases at V and 5 bases at J, leaving 8 bases unmatched. CDR3 nucleotides: TGCGCCAGCAGGAAAAGACTAGCGGGAGTTGACGAGCAGTACTTC. Its protein product is CASRKRLAGVDEQYF.

This clonotype was detected many times. V usage is TRBV11-2 and J usage is TRBJ1-4; no firm D call. This CDR3 comprises 15 residues. V lost 2 bases and J 3 bases, leaving 10 bases between the germline ends. The germline V gene has CDR1 SGHAT and CDR2 FQNNGV. DNA for the CDR3: TGTGCCAGCAGCTTATATACAGCTTCTAATGAAAAACTGTTTTTT. It is translated as CASSLYTASNEKLFF.

V and J are TRBV30 and TRBJ2-1, with 13 bases fitting TRBD2. Trimming cost V 0 bases and J 8 bases; bases outside gene matches: 1. The germline V gene encodes CDR1 GTSNPN and CDR2 SVGIG (reference sequence). This CDR3 comprises 14 residues. CDR3 sequence reads: CAWSVGLAGDEQFF. The CDR3 bases are TGTGCCTGGAGTGTAGGACTAGCGGGGGATGAGCAGTTCTTC.

The chain couples TRBV6-2 or TRBV6-3 to TRBJ2-3; D possibly corresponds to TRBD2 (6 bases). The V and J ends lost 4 bases and 0 bases respectively, with 20 bases between them. Looked up from germline, CDR1 is MNHEY and CDR2 is SVGEGT. CDR3 length equals 18 residues. Here the CDR3 reads CASSLFPRGGRSTDTQYF. As DNA, the CDR3 is TGTGCCAGCAGTTTATTCCCTCGTGGAGGGCGTAGCACAGATACGCAGTATTTT.

CDR3: CASGTGSESPLHF. The DNA of the CDR3 is TGTGCCAGCGGGACAGGATCAGAGTCACCCCTCCACTTT. This rearrangement joins TRBV2 to TRBJ1-6; 8 bases are a match to TRBD1. The CDR3 consists of 13 residues. Germline V gene sequence: CDR1 SNHLY, CDR2 FYNNEI. With 8 bases clipped from V and 10 bases from J, the junction kept 7 bases outside the gene matches.

This clonotype was seen repeatedly, ten times or more. The gene calls are TRBV5-5 and TRBJ2-5; D is perhaps TRBD2 (5 bases). Trimming cost V 4 bases and J 0 bases, with 13 bases left between them. The CDR3 runs 15 residues. The germline CDR1 and CDR2 sequences are SGHKS and YYEKEE (reference sequence). The CDR3 spells CASSPSSPYQETQYF. The DNA for the CDR3 is TGTGCCAGCAGCCCTAGCAGCCCGTACCAAGAGACCCAGTACTTC.

Of note for this clonotype: This may be a read error, as it is one base from a much larger clone. This chain connects TRBV11-3 to TRBJ2-1; TRBD2 matches at 11 bases. The length of the CDR3 is 16 residues. Germline CDR1 reads SGHNT; CDR2 reads YENEEA. The CDR3 DNA follows: TGTGCCAGCGGCTTAGATCTAGCGGGAGGCCCGAGGGAGCAGTTCTTC. This codes for CASGLDLAGGPREQFF.